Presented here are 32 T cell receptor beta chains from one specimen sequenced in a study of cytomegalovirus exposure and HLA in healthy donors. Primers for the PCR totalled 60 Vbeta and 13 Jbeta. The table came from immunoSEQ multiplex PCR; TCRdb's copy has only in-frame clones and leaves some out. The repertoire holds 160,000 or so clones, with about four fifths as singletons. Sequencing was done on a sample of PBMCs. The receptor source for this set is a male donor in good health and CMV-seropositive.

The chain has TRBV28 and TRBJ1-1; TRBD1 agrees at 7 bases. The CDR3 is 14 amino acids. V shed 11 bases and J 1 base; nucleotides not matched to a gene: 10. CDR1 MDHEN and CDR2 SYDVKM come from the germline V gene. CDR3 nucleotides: TGTGCCTTAGTACCAGGGGGTGCGAACACTGAAGCTTTCTTT. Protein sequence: CALVPGGANTEAFF. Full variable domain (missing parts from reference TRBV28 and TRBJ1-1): DVKVTQSSRYLVKRTGEKVFLECVQDMDHENMFWYRQDPGLGLRLIYFSYDVKMKEKGDIPEGYSVSREKKERFSLILESASTNQTSMYLCALVPGGANTEAFFGQGTRLTVV.

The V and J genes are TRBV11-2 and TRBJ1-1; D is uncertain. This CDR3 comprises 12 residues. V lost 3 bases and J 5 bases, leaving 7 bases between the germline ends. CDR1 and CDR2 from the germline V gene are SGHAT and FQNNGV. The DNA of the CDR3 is TGTGCCAGCAGCTTGACGGGTACTGAAGCTTTCTTT. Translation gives CASSLTGTEAFF.

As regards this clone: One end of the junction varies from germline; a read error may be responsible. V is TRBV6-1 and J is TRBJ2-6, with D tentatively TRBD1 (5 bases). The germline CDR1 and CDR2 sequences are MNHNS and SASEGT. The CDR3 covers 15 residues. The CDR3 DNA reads TGTGCCAGCATGGGCAGCCATTCTGGGGCCAACGGCCTGACTTTC. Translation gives CASMGSHSGANGLTF.

The CDR3 bases are TGTGCCAGCAGTTACTCTCATGGGGCGAACACTGAAGCTTTCTTT. Amino acid sequence: CASSYSHGANTEAFF. This chain joins TRBV6-5 and TRBJ1-1, with D possibly being TRBD1 (5 bases). Per the germline V gene, CDR1 is MNHEY and CDR2 is SVGAGI. The CDR3 runs to 15 residues. Trimming removed 0 bases from V and 1 base from J, with 9 bases in between.

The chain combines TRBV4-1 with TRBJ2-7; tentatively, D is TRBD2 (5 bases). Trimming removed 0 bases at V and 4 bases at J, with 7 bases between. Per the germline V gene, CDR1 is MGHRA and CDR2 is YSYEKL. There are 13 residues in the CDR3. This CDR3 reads CASSQESGYEQYF. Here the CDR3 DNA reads TGCGCCAGCAGCCAAGAGTCGGGGTACGAGCAGTACTTC.

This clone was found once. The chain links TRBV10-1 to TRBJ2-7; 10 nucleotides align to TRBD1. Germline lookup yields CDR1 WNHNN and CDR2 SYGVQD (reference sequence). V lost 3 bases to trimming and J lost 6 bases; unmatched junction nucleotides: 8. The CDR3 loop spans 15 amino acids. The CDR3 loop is CASSDPGQGIGEQYF. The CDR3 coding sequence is TGCGCCAGCAGTGACCCGGGACAGGGGATCGGCGAGCAGTACTTC.

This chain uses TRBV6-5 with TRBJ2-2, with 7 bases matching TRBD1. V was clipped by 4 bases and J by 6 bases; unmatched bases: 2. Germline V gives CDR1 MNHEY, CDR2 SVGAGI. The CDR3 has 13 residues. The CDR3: CASSFTGAGELFF. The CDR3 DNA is TGTGCCAGCAGTTTCACAGGGGCCGGGGAGCTGTTTTTT.

In DNA, the CDR3 is TGCGCCAGCGGAAGGGGGGAGGGGACTGAAGCTTTCTTT. Encoded protein: CASGRGEGTEAFF. The rearrangement uses TRBV5-1 and TRBJ1-1; TRBD1 is a possible D gene (6 bases). CDR1 is SGHRS, CDR2 YFSETQ, per germline. Trimming stripped 7 bases from V and 5 bases from J, with 15 bases between. This CDR3 is built from 13 residues.

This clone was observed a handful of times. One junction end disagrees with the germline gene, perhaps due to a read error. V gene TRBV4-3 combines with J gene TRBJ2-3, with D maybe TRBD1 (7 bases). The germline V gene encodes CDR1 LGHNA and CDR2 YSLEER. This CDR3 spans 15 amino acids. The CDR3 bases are TGCGCCAGCAGCCAAGGCGGGGACAGCAAAGATACGCAGTATTTT. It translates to CASSQGGDSKDTQYF.

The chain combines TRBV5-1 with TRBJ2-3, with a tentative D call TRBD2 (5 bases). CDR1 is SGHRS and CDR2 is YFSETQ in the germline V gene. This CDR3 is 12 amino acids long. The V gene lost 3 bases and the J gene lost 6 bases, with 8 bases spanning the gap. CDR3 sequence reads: CASSSPGDTQYF. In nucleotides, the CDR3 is TGCGCCAGCAGCTCGCCGGGGGATACGCAGTATTTT.

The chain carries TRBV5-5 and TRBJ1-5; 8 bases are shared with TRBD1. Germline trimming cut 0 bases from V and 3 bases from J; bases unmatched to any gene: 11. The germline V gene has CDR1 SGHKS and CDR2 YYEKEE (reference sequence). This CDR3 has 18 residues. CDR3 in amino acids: CASSLEAGGVGNNQPQHF. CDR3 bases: TGTGCCAGCAGCTTGGAGGCAGGGGGCGTTGGGAACAATCAGCCCCAGCATTTT.

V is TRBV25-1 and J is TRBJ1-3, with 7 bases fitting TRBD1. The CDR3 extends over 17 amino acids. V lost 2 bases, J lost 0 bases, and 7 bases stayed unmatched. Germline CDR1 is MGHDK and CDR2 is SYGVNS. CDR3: CASSERRQGFSGNTIYF. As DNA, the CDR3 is TGTGCCAGCAGTGAAAGGAGACAGGGATTCTCTGGAAACACCATATATTTT.

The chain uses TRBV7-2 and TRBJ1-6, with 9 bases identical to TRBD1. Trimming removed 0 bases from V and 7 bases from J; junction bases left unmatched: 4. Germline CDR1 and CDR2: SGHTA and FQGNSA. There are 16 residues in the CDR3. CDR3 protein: CASSLAGDRANSPLHF. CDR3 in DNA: TGTGCCAGCAGCTTAGCGGGGGACAGGGCGAATTCACCCCTCCACTTT.

CDR3 sequence reads: CASRKLRDTDNSPLHF. The DNA of the CDR3 is TGTGCCAGTAGAAAACTCCGGGACACTGATAATTCACCCCTCCACTTT. V gene TRBV19 combines with J gene TRBJ1-6; D perhaps matches TRBD1 (6 bases). V was trimmed by 6 bases and J by 5 bases, leaving 17 bases between them. The CDR3 is 16 residues long. Germline CDR1 LNHDA, CDR2 SQIVND (reference sequence). The entire variable domain, with the rest obtained from reference TRBV19 and TRBJ1-6, is as follows: DGGITQSPKYLFRKEGQNVTLSCEQNLNHDAMYWYRQDPGQGLRLIYYSQIVNDFQKGDIAEGYSVSREKKESFPLTVTSAQKNPTAFYLCASRKLRDTDNSPLHFGNGTRLTVT.

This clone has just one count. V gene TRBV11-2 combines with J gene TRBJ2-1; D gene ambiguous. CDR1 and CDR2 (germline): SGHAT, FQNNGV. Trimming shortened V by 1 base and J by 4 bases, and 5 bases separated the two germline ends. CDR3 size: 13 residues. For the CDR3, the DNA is TGTGCCAGCAGCTTAGCTAGATACAATGAGCAGTTCTTC. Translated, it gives CASSLARYNEQFF.

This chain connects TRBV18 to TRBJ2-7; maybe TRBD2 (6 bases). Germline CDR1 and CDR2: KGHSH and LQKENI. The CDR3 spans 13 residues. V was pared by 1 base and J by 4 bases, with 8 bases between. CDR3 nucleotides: TGTGCCAGCTCACCACTCGGGGGTTACGAGCAGTACTTC. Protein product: CASSPLGGYEQYF.

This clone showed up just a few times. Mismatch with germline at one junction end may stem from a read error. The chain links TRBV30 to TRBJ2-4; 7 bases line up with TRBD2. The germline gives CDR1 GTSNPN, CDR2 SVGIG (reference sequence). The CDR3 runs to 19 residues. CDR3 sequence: CAWSAPRGALGGVKNSQYF. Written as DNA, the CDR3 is TGTGCCTGGAGTGCCCCTCGCGGGGCCTTGGGGGGGGTCAAAAACAGTCAGTACTTC.

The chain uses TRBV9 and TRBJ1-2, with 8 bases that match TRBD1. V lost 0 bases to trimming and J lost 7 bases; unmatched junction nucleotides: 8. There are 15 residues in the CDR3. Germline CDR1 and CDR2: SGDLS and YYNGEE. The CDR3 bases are TGTGCCAGCAGCGTAGCTGGGACAGGTCTTCCTGGCTACACCTTC. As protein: CASSVAGTGLPGYTF.

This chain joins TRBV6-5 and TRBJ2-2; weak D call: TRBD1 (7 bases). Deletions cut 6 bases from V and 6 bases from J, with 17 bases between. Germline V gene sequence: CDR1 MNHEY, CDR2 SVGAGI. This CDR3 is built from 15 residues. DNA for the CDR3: TGTGCCAGCAGGGAGACAGGGAGGCTGTCCGGGGAGCTGTTTTTT. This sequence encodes CASRETGRLSGELFF.

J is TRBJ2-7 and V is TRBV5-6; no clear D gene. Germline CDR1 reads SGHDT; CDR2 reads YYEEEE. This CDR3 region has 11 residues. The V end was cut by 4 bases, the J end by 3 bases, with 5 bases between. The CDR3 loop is CASSGLYEQYF. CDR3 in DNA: TGTGCCAGCAGCGGCCTCTACGAGCAGTACTTC.

The CDR3 protein is CATSRGSGGANEQFF. The CDR3, as DNA: TGTGCCACCAGCAGAGGGAGCGGGGGGGCCAATGAGCAGTTCTTC. This sequence joins TRBV15 and TRBJ2-1, with 10 bases lining up with TRBD2. In germline, CDR1 is LNHNV, CDR2 YYDKDF (reference sequence). V dropped 1 base and J dropped 6; count of bases not matched to a gene: 3. CDR3 length equals 15 residues.

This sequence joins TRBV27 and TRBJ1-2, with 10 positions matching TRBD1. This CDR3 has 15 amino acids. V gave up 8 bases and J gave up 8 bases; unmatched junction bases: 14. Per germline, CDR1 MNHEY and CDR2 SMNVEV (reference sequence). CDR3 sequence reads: CASCPGTGEWEGYTF. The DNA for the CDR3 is TGTGCCAGCTGCCCCGGGACAGGGGAGTGGGAGGGCTACACCTTC.

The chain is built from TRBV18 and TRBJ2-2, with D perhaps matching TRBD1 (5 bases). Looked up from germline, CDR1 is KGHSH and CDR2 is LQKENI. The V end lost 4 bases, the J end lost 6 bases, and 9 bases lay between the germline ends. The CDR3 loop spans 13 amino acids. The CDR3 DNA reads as TGTGCCAGCTCACTCGTAGGGGCCGGGGAGCTGTTTTTT. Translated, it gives CASSLVGAGELFF.

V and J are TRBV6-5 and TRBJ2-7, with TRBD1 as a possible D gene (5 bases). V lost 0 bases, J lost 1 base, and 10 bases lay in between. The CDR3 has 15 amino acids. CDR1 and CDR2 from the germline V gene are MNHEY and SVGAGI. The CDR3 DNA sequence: TGTGCCAGCAGTTACTCGTTATCAGGGTCCTACGAGCAGTACTTC. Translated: CASSYSLSGSYEQYF.

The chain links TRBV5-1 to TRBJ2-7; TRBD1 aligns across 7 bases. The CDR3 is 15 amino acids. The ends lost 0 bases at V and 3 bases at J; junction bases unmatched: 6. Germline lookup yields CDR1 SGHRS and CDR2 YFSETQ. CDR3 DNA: TGCGCCAGCAGCTTGGCTCCGGGACAGAACTACGAGCAGTACTTC. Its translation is CASSLAPGQNYEQYF.

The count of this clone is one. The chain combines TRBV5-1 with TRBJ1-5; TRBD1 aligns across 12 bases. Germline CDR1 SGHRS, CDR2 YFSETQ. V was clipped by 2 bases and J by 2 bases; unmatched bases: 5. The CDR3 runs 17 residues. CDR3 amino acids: CASSFGTGGIGNQPQHF. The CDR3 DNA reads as TGCGCCAGCAGCTTCGGGACAGGGGGCATCGGCAATCAGCCCCAGCATTTT.

The CDR3 DNA is TGTGCCAGTAGTATAGCGGGCAATCAGCCCCAGCATTTT. The encoded protein is CASSIAGNQPQHF. This sequence joins TRBV19 and TRBJ1-5; D is unresolved. V was cut by 1 base and J by 2 bases, with 3 bases left in between. CDR3 length equals 13 residues. Germline CDR1 reads LNHDA; CDR2 reads SQIVND (reference sequence). Together with reference TRBV19 and TRBJ1-5, the CDR3 gives the full variable domain: DGGITQSPKYLFRKEGQNVTLSCEQNLNHDAMYWYRQDPGQGLRLIYYSQIVNDFQKGDIAEGYSVSREKKESFPLTVTSAQKNPTAFYLCASSIAGNQPQHFGDGTRLSIL.

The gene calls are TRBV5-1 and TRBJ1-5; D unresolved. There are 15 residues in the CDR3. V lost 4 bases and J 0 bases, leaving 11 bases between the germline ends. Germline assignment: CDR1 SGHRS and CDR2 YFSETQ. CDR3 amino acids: CASSLDGYSNQPQHF. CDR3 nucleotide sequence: TGCGCCAGCAGCCTGGACGGTTATAGCAATCAGCCCCAGCATTTT.

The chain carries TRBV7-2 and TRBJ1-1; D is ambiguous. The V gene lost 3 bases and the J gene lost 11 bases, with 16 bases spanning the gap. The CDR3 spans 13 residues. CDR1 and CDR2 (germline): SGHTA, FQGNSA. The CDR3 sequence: CASSFYRVLTAFF. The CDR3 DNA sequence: TGTGCCAGCAGCTTTTACCGGGTCTTGACGGCTTTCTTT.

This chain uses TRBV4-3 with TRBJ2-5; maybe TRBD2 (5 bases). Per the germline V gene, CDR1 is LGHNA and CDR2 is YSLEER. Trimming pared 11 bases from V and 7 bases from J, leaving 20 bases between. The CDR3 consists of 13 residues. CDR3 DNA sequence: TGCGCCGGTCATTTAGGGAGCGCCGGGACCCAGTACTTC. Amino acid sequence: CAGHLGSAGTQYF.

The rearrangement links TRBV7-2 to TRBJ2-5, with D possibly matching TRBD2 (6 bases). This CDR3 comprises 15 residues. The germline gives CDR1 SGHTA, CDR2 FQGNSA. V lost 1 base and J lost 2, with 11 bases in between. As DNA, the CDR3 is TGTGCCAGCAGCTTAGTGGCGGGATCGCAAGAGACCCAGTACTTC. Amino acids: CASSLVAGSQETQYF.

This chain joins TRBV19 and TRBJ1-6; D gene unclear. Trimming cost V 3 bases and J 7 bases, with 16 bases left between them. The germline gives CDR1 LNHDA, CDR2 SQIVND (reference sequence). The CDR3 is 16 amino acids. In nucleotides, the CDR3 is TGTGCCAGTAGTATTGGTGTGGCAGGTGACAATTCACCCCTCCACTTT. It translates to CASSIGVAGDNSPLHF.